These 14 T cell receptor beta chains came from one sample sequenced in a study of blood T cells in healthy people across ages. The authors ran a second PCR of about 6 to 11 cycles using a sample-barcoded 5' primer and a J-beta primer mix. MiXCR was run by TCRdb on the 5' RACE reads, yielding one entry per CDR3 protein. The data hold about 1,400,000 distinct CDR3 sequences, with approximately 63% observed a single time. Specimen: blood. The receptors were gathered from a man between 18 and 35 years old in good health.

The chain joins TRBV28 to TRBJ2-5, with TRBD2 matching 11 bases. This CDR3 contains 16 residues. Germline assignment: CDR1 MDHEN and CDR2 SYDVKM. Trimming cost V 6 bases and J 5 bases; bases outside gene matches: 11. CDR3: CASSLETSGVYETQYF. The CDR3 DNA is TGTGCCAGCAGCCTAGAGACTAGCGGGGTTTATGAGACCCAGTACTTC.

The gene calls are TRBV10-3 and TRBJ2-5; D not certain. Judging by the DNA end, TRBJ2-1 fits better; the J call may be wrong. From germline, CDR1 is ENHRY and CDR2 SYGVKD. This CDR3 contains 12 residues. The CDR3, as DNA: TGTGCCATCAGTGACAGCCAAGAGACCCAGTTCTTC. Its translation is CAISDSQETQFF.

The V and J genes are TRBV4-1 and TRBJ2-2; 7 bases fit TRBD1. Per the germline V gene, CDR1 is MGHRA and CDR2 is YSYEKL. This CDR3 comprises 16 residues. Germline trimming cut 4 bases from V and 4 bases from J; bases unmatched to any gene: 9. For the CDR3, the DNA is TGCGCCAGCAGCCGCACCGGGACAGCGCCCACCGGGGAGCTGTTTTTT. Protein: CASSRTGTAPTGELFF.

This rearrangement joins TRBV20-1 to TRBJ1-1; no firm D call. The V end was cut by 5 bases, the J end by 6 bases, with 19 bases between. The CDR3 contains 14 residues. Germline CDR1 and CDR2: DFQATT and SNEGSKA (reference sequence). The CDR3 loop is CSAVIGPIRAEAFF. The CDR3 DNA reads as TGCAGTGCTGTAATAGGTCCGATCCGCGCTGAAGCTTTCTTT.

J is TRBJ2-1 and V is TRBV7-9; TRBD2 agrees at 9 bases. J lost 8 bases, V lost 5 bases, and 16 bases had no gene match. The CDR3 contains 17 residues. CDR1 and CDR2 (germline): SEHNR, FQNEAQ (reference sequence). The CDR3 DNA follows: TGTGCCAGCAGCCCAGCCTTCAGTGGTAGCGGGAGATATGAGCAGTTCTTC. Translating it yields CASSPAFSGSGRYEQFF.

The CDR3 DNA sequence: TGCGCCAGCAGTCCCAGGGGCGGGACCCCGGACAACGAGCAGTACTTC. Translation gives CASSPRGGTPDNEQYF. The chain uses TRBV23-1 and TRBJ2-7, with D tentatively TRBD1 or TRBD2 (6 bases each). TRBV23-1 is placed among ORFs of uncertain function. Trimming removed 4 bases at V and 5 bases at J, with 21 bases between. The CDR3 is 16 residues long.

This chain joins TRBV28 and TRBJ1-2, with D perhaps TRBD1 (6 bases). V lost 1 base to trimming and J lost 7 bases, with 13 bases between them. CDR1 and CDR2 from the germline V gene are MDHEN and SYDVKM. This CDR3 is built from 14 residues. Here the CDR3 reads CASSLLAGVGGYTF. CDR3 sequence (DNA): TGTGCCAGCAGTTTATTAGCAGGGGTAGGTGGCTACACCTTC.

CDR3 coding DNA: TGTGCCAGCAGTTTCTCGGCAGCATGGGGAGAGACCCAGTACTTC. Translation: CASSFSAAWGETQYF. This chain joins TRBV27 and TRBJ2-7; D gene ambiguous. The J call is in doubt because the DNA end fits TRBJ2-5 better. Germline lookup yields CDR1 MNHEY and CDR2 SMNVEV (reference sequence). The CDR3 is 15 residues long.

V is TRBV3-1 and J is TRBJ2-3; tentatively, D is TRBD1 or TRBD2 (5 bases each). The CDR3 loop spans 15 amino acids. Germline V gene lookup returns CDR1 LGHDT and CDR2 YNNKEL (reference sequence). Trimming stripped 4 bases from V and 1 base from J, with 12 bases between. The CDR3 loop reads CASSPEVGGTDTQYF. Here the CDR3 DNA reads TGTGCCAGCAGCCCCGAGGTGGGGGGCACAGATACGCAGTATTTT.

V and J are TRBV2 and TRBJ2-1, with TRBD2 matching over 9 bases. This CDR3 contains 17 residues. Trimming cost V 3 bases and J 2 bases; bases outside gene matches: 8. Germline V gene sequence: CDR1 SNHLY, CDR2 FYNNEI. The chain's CDR3 is CASSEVSSGITYNEQFF. The CDR3, as DNA: TGTGCCAGCAGTGAGGTGTCTAGCGGGATTACCTACAATGAGCAGTTCTTC.

The chain carries TRBV6-6 and TRBJ2-1; D gene uncertain. The CDR3 has 14 residues. V lost 0 bases and J lost 5, with 8 bases in between. CDR1 is MNHNY, CDR2 SVGAGI, per germline (reference sequence). CDR3: CASSYSTANNEQFF. The CDR3 nucleotides read TGTGCCAGCAGTTACTCGACGGCAAACAATGAGCAGTTCTTC.

This clonotype appeared a single time. This chain uses TRBV12-3 or TRBV12-4 with TRBJ2-1, with 7 bases aligning to TRBD2. V dropped 5 bases and J dropped 3; count of bases not matched to a gene: 4. The CDR3 has 14 amino acids. The DNA for the CDR3 is TGTGCCAGCAGTATAAGCGGGAACTACAATGAGCAGTTCTTC. Translation: CASSISGNYNEQFF.

V gene TRBV12-3 or TRBV12-4 combines with J gene TRBJ2-1; no definite D call. The CDR3 consists of 13 residues. V gave up 3 bases and J gave up 6 bases, with 9 bases separating them. The CDR3 sequence: CASSFASVNEQFF. CDR3 coding DNA: TGTGCCAGCAGTTTCGCTTCCGTCAATGAGCAGTTCTTC.

In nucleotides, the CDR3 is TGTGCCAGCAGCTTCCACACTAGCGGGAAAGCCGAGCAGTACTTC. Translating it yields CASSFHTSGKAEQYF. V is TRBV7-2 and J is TRBJ2-7; 10 positions agree with TRBD2. Unmatched junction bases numbered 8, after V lost 3 bases and J lost 6 bases. Germline values: CDR1 SGHTA, CDR2 FQGNSA. The CDR3 is made up of 15 amino acids.